The clone carrying this T cell receptor (beta chain) came up once. Its antigen is undetermined. The sample originates from a study of T cell repertoires in cytomegalovirus infection. Study-level background: Public TCR beta signatures marked donors with CMV infection and the matching HLA.

Study-wide findings and caveats: Individuals carrying CMV plus the relevant HLA were identified by cumulative frequency of public TCR beta families.

Via MiXCR, TCRdb re-called the reads, giving one row per CDR3 protein. The sample records fewer than 550,000 distinct CDR3 sequences, approximately 33% being singletons. V was cut by 5 bases and J by 7 bases, with 20 bases left in between. Germline V CDR1 and CDR2: LNHDA, SQIVND (reference sequence). This CDR3 has 15 residues. This TCR came from a human donor in good health (CMV status not recorded). Some clones in this sample may be carry-over from other donors' samples. The gene calls are TRBV19 and TRBJ1-1; perhaps TRBD1 as D (5 bases). Material for sequencing was PBMCs. The CDR3 DNA reads as TGTGCCAGTAGTGGGCCGAAAGAATGGGGGGGTGAAGCTTTCTTT. Translating gives CASSGPKEWGGEAFF.